This T cell receptor beta chain was sequenced in a study of blood T cell repertoires in COVID-19. The CDR3 has 14 residues. Germline V lookup: CDR1 SGHTA, CDR2 FQGNSA. Between the trimmed V and J ends, which lost 2 bases and 0 bases, there was a span of 6 bases. Assay: immunoSEQ multiplex PCR; the TCRdb copy retains only in-frame clones and omits some. The sample comprises 90,000 to 150,000 clones, 85% of which are singletons, and roughly 10% rests with the top ten. The sequence was obtained from a man older than 75 with acute or convalescent COVID-19. Sequencing was carried out using peripheral blood. V is TRBV7-2 and J is TRBJ2-3; D is unresolved. The CDR3 DNA is TGTGCCAGCAGCTTAATCAGTAGCACAGATACGCAGTATTTT. The encoded protein is CASSLISSTDTQYF.